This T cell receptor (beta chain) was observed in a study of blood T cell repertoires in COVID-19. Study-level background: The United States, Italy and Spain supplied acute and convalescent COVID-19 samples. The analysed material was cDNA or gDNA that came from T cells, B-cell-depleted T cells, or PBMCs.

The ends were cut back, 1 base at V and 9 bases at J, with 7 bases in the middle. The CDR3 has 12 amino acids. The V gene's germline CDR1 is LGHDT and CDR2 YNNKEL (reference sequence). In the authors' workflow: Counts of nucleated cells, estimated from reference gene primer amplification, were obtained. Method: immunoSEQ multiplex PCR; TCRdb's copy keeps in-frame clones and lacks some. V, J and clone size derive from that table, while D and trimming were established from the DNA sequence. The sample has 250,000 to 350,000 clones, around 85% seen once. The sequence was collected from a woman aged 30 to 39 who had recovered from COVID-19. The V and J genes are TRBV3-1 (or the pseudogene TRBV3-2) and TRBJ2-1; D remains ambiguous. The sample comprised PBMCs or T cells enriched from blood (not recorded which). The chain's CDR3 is CASSQGSGEQFF. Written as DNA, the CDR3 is TGTGCCAGCAGCCAAGGTTCCGGTGAGCAGTTCTTC.